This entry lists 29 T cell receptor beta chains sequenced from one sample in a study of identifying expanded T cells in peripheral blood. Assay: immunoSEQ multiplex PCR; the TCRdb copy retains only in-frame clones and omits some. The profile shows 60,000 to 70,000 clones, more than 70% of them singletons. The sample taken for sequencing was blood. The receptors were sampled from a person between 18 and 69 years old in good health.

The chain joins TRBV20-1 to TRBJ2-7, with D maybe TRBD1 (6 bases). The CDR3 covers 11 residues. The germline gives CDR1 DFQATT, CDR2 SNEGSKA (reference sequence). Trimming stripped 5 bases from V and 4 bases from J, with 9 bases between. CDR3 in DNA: TGCAGTGCTGGGGGCAATTACGAGCAGTACTTC. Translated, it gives CSAGGNYEQYF.

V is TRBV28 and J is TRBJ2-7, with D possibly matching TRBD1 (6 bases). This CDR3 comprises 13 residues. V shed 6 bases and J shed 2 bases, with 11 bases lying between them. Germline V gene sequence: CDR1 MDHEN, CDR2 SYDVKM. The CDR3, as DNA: TGTGCCAGCAGCACGGGACATCCCTACGAGCAGTACTTC. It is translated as CASSTGHPYEQYF. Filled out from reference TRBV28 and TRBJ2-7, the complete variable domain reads DVKVTQSSRYLVKRTGEKVFLECVQDMDHENMFWYRQDPGLGLRLIYFSYDVKMKEKGDIPEGYSVSREKKERFSLILESASTNQTSMYLCASSTGHPYEQYFGPGTRLTVT.

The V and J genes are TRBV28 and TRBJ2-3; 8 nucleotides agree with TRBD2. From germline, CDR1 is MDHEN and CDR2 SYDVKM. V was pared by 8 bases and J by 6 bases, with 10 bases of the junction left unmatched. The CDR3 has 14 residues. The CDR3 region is CASGNSGAQDTQYF. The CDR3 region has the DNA TGTGCCAGCGGAAATAGCGGGGCCCAGGATACGCAGTATTTT.

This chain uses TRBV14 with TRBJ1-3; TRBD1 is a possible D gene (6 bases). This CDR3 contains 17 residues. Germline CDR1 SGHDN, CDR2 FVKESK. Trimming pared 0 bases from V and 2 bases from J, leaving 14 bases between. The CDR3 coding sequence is TGTGCCAGCAGCCAAGATGGGTGGGACAAGGCTGGAAACACCATATATTTT. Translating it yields CASSQDGWDKAGNTIYF.

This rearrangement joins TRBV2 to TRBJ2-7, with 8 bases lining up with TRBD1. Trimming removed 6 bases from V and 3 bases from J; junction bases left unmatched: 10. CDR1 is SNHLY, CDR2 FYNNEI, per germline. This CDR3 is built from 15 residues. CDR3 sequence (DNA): TGTGCCAGCAGCGAGGACAGGGTGGGGGTCTACGAGCAGTACTTC. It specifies CASSEDRVGVYEQYF. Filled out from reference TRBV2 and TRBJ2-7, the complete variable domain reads EPEVTQTPSHQVTQMGQEVILRCVPISNHLYFYWYRQILGQKVEFLVSFYNNEISEKSEIFDDQFSVERPDGSNFTLKIRSTKLEDSAMYFCASSEDRVGVYEQYFGPGTRLTVT.

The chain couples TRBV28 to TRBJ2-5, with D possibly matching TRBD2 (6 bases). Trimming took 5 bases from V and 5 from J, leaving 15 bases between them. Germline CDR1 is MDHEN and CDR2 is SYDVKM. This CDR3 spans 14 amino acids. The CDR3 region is CASSHGTGVETQYF. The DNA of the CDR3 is TGTGCCAGCAGTCACGGGACGGGGGTGGAGACCCAGTACTTC.

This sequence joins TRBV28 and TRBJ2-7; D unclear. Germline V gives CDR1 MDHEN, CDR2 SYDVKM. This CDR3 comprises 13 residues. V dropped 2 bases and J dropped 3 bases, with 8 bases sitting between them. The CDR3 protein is CASSLGINYEQYF. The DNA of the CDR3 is TGTGCCAGCAGTTTAGGGATTAACTACGAGCAGTACTTC. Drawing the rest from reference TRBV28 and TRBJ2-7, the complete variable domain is DVKVTQSSRYLVKRTGEKVFLECVQDMDHENMFWYRQDPGLGLRLIYFSYDVKMKEKGDIPEGYSVSREKKERFSLILESASTNQTSMYLCASSLGINYEQYFGPGTRLTVT.

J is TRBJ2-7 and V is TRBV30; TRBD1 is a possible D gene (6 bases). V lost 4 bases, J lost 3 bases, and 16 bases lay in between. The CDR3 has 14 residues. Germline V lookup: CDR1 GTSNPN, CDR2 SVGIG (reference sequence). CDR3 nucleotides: TGTGCCTGGACCAGGACAGCGACTGGCTACGAGCAGTACTTC. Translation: CAWTRTATGYEQYF.

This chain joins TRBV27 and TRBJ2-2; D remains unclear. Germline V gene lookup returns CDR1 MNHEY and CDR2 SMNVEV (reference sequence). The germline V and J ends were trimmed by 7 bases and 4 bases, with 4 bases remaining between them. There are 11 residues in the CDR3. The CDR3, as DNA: TGTGCCAGCATTGGCACCGGGGAGCTGTTTTTT. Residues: CASIGTGELFF.

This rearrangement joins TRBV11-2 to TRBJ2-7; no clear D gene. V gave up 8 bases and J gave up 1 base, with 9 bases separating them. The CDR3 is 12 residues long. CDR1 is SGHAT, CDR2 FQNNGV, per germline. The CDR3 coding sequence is TGTGCCAGCGCCGTATGGTCCTACGAGCAGTACTTC. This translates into CASAVWSYEQYF.

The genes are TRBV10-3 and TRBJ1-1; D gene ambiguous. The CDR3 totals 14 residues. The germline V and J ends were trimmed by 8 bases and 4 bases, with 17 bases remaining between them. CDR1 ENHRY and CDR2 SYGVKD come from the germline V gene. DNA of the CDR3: TGTGCCATCGACCGGGGAGGTATGGGCACTGAAGCTTTCTTT. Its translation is CAIDRGGMGTEAFF.

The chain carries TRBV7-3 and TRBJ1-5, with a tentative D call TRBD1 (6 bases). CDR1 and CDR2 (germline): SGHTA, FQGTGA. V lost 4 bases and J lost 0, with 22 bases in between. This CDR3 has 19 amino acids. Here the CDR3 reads CASSSDRDKGYSSNQPQHF. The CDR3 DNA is TGTGCCAGCAGCTCGGACCGGGACAAAGGGTATAGTAGCAATCAGCCCCAGCATTTT. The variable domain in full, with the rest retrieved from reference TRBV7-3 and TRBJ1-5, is GAGVSQTPSNKVTEKGKYVELRCDPISGHTALYWYRQSLGQGPEFLIYFQGTGAADDSGLPNDRFFAVRPEGSVSTLKIQRTERGDSAVYLCASSSDRDKGYSSNQPQHFGDGTRLSIL.

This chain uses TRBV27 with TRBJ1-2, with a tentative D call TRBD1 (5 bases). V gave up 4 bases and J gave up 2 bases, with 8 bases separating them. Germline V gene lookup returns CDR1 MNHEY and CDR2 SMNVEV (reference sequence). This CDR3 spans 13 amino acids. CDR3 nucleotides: TGTGCCAGCAGTTCGGAGGGGAACTATGGCTACACCTTC. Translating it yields CASSSEGNYGYTF.

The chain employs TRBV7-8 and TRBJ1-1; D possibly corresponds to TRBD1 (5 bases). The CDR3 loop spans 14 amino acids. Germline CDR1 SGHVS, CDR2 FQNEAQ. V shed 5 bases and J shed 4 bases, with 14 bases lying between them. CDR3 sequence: CASSPLAGPTEAFF. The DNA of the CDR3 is TGTGCCAGCAGCCCCCTGGCAGGGCCCACTGAAGCTTTCTTT. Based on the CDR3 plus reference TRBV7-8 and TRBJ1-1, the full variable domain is GAGVSQSPRYKVAKRGQDVALRCDPISGHVSLFWYQQALGQGPEFLTYFQNEAQLDKSGLPSDRFFAERPEGSVSTLKIQRTQQEDSAVYLCASSPLAGPTEAFFGQGTRLTVV.

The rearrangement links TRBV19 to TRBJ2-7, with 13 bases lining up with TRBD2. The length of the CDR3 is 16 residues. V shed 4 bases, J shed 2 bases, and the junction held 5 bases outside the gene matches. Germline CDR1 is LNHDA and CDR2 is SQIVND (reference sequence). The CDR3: CASSREGLAGTYEQYF. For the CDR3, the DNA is TGTGCCAGTAGTAGAGAGGGACTAGCGGGGACCTACGAGCAGTACTTC.

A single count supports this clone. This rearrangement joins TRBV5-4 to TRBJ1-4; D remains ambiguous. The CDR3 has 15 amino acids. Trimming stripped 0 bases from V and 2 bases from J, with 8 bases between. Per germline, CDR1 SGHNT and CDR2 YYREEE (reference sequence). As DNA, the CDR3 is TGTGCCAGCAGCTTGGCCTTAGGGACTAATGAAAAACTGTTTTTT. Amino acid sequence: CASSLALGTNEKLFF.

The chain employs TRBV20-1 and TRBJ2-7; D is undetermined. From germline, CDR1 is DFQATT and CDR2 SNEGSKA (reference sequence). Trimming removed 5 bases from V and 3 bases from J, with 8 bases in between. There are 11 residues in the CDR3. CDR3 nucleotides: TGCAGTGCTTCGAACGGCTACGAGCAGTACTTC. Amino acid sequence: CSASNGYEQYF.

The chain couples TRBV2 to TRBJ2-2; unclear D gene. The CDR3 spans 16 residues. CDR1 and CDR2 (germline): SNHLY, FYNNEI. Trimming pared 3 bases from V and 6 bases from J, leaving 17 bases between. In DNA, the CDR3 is TGTGCCAGCAGTGAGACGTATATCCCCGTCGCCGGGGAGCTGTTTTTT. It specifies CASSETYIPVAGELFF.

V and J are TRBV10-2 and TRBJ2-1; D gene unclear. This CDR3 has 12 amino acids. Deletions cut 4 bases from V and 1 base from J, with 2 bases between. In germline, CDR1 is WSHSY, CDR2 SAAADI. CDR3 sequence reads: CASSVSYNEQFF. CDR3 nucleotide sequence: TGCGCCAGCAGTGTGTCCTACAATGAGCAGTTCTTC.

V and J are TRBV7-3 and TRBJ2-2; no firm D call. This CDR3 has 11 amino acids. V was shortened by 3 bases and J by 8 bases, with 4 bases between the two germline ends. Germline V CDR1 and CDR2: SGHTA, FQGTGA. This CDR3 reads CASSFRGELFF. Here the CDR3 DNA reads TGTGCCAGCAGCTTTCGTGGGGAGCTGTTTTTT.

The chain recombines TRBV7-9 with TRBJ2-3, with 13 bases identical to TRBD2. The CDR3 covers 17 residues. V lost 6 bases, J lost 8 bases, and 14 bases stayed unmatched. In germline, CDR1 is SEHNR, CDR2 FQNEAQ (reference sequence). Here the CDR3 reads CASSRGTSGATGGTQYF. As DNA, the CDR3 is TGTGCCAGCAGTCGCGGGACTAGCGGGGCGACCGGTGGTACGCAGTATTTT.

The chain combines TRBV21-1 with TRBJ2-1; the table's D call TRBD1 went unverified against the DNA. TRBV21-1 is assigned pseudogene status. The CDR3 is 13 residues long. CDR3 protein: CASSTGPHNEQFF. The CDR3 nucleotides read TGTGCCAGCAGTACAGGGCCCCACAATGAGCAGTTCTTC.

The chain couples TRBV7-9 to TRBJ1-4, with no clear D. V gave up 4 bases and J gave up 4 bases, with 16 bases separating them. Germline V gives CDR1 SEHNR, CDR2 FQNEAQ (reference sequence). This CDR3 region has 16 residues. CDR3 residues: CASSSRQDGDNEKLFF. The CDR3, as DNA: TGTGCCAGCAGCTCTCGCCAGGACGGCGATAATGAAAAACTGTTTTTT.

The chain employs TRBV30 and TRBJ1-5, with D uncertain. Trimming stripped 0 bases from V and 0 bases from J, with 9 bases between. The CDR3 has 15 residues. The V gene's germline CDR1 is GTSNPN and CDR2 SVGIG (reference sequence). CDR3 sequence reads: CAWSVGQFSNQPQHF. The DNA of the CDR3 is TGTGCCTGGAGTGTAGGCCAGTTTAGCAATCAGCCCCAGCATTTT.

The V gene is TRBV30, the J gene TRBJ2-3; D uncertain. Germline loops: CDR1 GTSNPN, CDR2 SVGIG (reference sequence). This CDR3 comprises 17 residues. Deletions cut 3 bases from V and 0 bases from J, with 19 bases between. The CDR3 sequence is CAWSAQGFPPSTDTQYF. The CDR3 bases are TGTGCCTGGAGCGCACAAGGCTTCCCTCCTAGCACAGATACGCAGTATTTT.

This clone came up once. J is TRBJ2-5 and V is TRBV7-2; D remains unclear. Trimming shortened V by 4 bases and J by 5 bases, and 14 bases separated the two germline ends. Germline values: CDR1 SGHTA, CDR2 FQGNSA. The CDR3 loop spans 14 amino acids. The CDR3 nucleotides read TGTGCCAGCAGCTCCTTTGGTGGTCCGGAGACCCAGTACTTC. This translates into CASSSFGGPETQYF.

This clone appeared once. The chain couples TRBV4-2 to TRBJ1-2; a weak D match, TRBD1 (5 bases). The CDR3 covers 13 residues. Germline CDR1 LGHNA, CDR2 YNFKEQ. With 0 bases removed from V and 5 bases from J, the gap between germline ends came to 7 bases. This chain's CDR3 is CASSQDPGYGYTF. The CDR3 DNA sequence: TGTGCCAGCAGCCAAGATCCAGGGTATGGCTACACCTTC.

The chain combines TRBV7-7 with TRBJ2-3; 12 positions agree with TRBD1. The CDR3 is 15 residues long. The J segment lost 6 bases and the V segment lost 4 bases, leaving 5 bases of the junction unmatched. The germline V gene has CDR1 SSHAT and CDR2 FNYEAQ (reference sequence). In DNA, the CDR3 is TGTGCCAGCAGCTCGGGACAGGGGGCTTGGGATACGCAGTATTTT. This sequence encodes CASSSGQGAWDTQYF.

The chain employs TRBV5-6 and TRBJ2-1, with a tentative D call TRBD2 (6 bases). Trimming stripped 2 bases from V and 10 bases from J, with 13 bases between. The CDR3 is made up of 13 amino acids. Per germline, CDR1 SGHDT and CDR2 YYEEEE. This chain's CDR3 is CASSFTRSGEQFF. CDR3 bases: TGTGCCAGCAGCTTTACACGAAGCGGGGAGCAGTTCTTC.